The clone carrying this T cell receptor beta chain showed up just once. The antigen is undetermined. These data belong to a study of OX40 agonist ivuxolimab in advanced cancers. Whole-study context: A partial response was reached by three patients: one with hepatocellular carcinoma and two with cutaneous melanoma. Whole-study findings and limits: More expanded clones were seen, on average, in CD8+ T cells than in CD4+.

Germline loops: CDR1 SGDLS, CDR2 YYNGEE. V was clipped by 0 bases and J by 10 bases; unmatched bases: 7. The CDR3 spans 14 residues. TCRdb's copy holds only in-frame clones and misses some; the assay was immunoSEQ multiplex PCR. Among more than 80,000 clones listed, approximately 90% were seen once. The sequencing here drew on CD4+ or CD8+ T cells sorted from blood, taken in a trial of the OX40 agonist ivuxolimab. The receptor comes from an adult with an advanced solid tumor such as melanoma, head and neck, liver or kidney cancer. The chain combines TRBV9 with TRBJ2-1; TRBD1 matches 7 bases. The CDR3 DNA sequence: TGTGCCAGCAGCGTAGGGGGGACAGCAGGGGAGCAGTTCTTC. This encodes CASSVGGTAGEQFF.